The entry below gives a single TCR beta chain sequence along with its context. This entry comes from a study of graft-versus-host responses after intestinal transplantation. Background on the study: Transplant recipients had multivisceral, liver-intestinal, or isolated intestinal grafts. Recipients across the board were started on anti-thymocyte globulin induction, then kept on tacrolimus and steroids for around three years.

V gave up 5 bases and J gave up 5 bases; unmatched junction bases: 11. Germline V gene sequence: CDR1 MGHRA, CDR2 YSYEKL. The CDR3 length is 16 residues. Repertoires were generated with immunoSEQ multiplex PCR, while TCRdb's copy carries only in-frame clones and drops some. The sample holds approximately 100,000 clones, about 84% seen once. Material: PBMCs, obtained 255 days after intestinal transplant. The TCR was taken from a human patient who received an intestinal transplant, so some T cells may come from the graft donor. This sequence joins TRBV4-1 and TRBJ2-1; 8 bases map to TRBD2. Here the CDR3 reads CASSLNPGLVNNEQFF. CDR3 bases: TGCGCCAGCAGCTTGAACCCGGGACTAGTAAACAATGAGCAGTTCTTC.